Following are 28 T cell receptor beta chains from one sample sequenced in a study of ipilimumab plus nivolumab after autologous stem cell transplantation. Sequencing used immunoSEQ multiplex PCR; TCRdb keeps in-frame clones, though not all of them. The sample contains about 83,000 clones, 83% of which appear only once. The sample here was PBMCs, taken in a trial of ipilimumab plus nivolumab as post-transplant consolidation. Receptors were obtained from a male donor with diffuse large B-cell lymphoma.

CDR3 in amino acids: CASSNPLDPRNEQFF. The CDR3 region has the DNA TGTGCCAGTAGTAACCCGCTCGACCCCCGGAATGAGCAGTTCTTC. The V gene is TRBV19, the J gene TRBJ2-1; D ambiguous. V was trimmed by 4 bases and J by 7 bases, leaving 17 bases between them. Germline values: CDR1 LNHDA, CDR2 SQIVND (reference sequence). This CDR3 comprises 15 residues.

About this clone: A read error may produce the germline difference seen at one junction end. The chain is built from TRBV18 and TRBJ2-7; maybe TRBD1 (6 bases). The germline V gene has CDR1 KGHSH and CDR2 LQKENI. The CDR3 extends over 13 amino acids. The CDR3 DNA is TGTGCCAACTCACCAGGCAGGGGCTACGAGCAGTACTTC. Its translation: CANSPGRGYEQYF.

The rearrangement uses TRBV9 and TRBJ2-7, with a tentative D call TRBD2 (6 bases). From germline, CDR1 is SGDLS and CDR2 YYNGEE. The CDR3 covers 14 residues. Trimming pared 0 bases from V and 6 bases from J, leaving 13 bases between. CDR3 region: CASSVAGGLSEQYF. Written as DNA, the CDR3 is TGTGCCAGCAGCGTAGCTGGGGGGTTGAGCGAGCAGTACTTC.

The rearrangement uses TRBV5-1 and TRBJ2-3, with TRBD2 matching over 10 bases. CDR3 length equals 15 residues. Looked up from germline, CDR1 is SGHRS and CDR2 is YFSETQ. V lost 0 bases, J lost 10 bases, and 8 bases stayed unmatched. CDR3 sequence reads: CASSLEGTSEVAQYF. The CDR3, as DNA: TGCGCCAGCAGCTTGGAGGGGACTAGCGAGGTAGCGCAGTATTTT.

For the CDR3, the DNA is TGTGCCATCAGTGAGTCCGGGGGCCCCGAGCAGTACTTC. Amino acids: CAISESGGPEQYF. This rearrangement joins TRBV10-3 to TRBJ2-5; D possibly matches TRBD1 or TRBD2 (6 bases each). The assigned J gene may be wrong: the sequence end matches TRBJ2-7 better. Germline CDR1 and CDR2: ENHRY and SYGVKD. The CDR3 is 13 amino acids.

The rearrangement joins TRBV5-1 to TRBJ2-2, with D uncertain. Germline-derived CDR1 and CDR2 are SGHRS and YFSETQ. CDR3 size: 14 residues. The V end lost 5 bases, the J end lost 1 base, and 9 bases lay between the germline ends. DNA for the CDR3: TGCGCCAGCAGGACGGACGGGAACACCGGGGAGCTGTTTTTT. Encoded protein: CASRTDGNTGELFF.

V and J are TRBV6-5 and TRBJ2-1, with D perhaps matching TRBD1 (5 bases). Per germline, CDR1 MNHEY and CDR2 SVGAGI. V lost 7 bases to trimming and J lost 2 bases, with 12 bases between them. This CDR3 contains 14 residues. The CDR3, as DNA: TGTGCCAGCAAGGCAGGGAACGCCTACAATGAGCAGTTCTTC. Its translation: CASKAGNAYNEQFF.

The chain couples TRBV19 to TRBJ1-3; D is unclear. V lost 5 bases to trimming and J lost 0 bases, with 8 bases between them. CDR1 and CDR2 (germline): LNHDA, SQIVND (reference sequence). The CDR3 loop spans 14 amino acids. This CDR3 is CASSSGSSGNTIYF. DNA for the CDR3: TGTGCCAGTAGTTCGGGGAGCTCTGGAAACACCATATATTTT.

By share, this clone counts as medium-sized. The rearrangement links TRBV11-2 to TRBJ2-7; no clear D. The CDR3 is 13 residues long. The V gene's germline CDR1 is SGHAT and CDR2 FQNNGV. Between the trimmed V and J ends, which lost 1 base and 3 bases, there was a span of 7 bases. CDR3 residues: CASSLGGGYEQYF. The DNA of the CDR3 is TGTGCCAGCAGCTTAGGAGGCGGCTACGAGCAGTACTTC.

This chain links TRBV6-5 with TRBJ1-1; possibly TRBD1 for D (5 bases). V was pared by 0 bases and J by 1 base, with 9 bases between. The CDR3 is 15 amino acids. Germline V gene data show CDR1 as MNHEY and CDR2 as SVGAGI. DNA of the CDR3: TGTGCCAGCAGTTACTCGGGAGGGACGAACACTGAAGCTTTCTTT. Amino acid sequence: CASSYSGGTNTEAFF.

The chain is built from TRBV5-1 and TRBJ2-1; D gene ambiguous. V lost 3 bases, J lost 6 bases, and 7 bases lay in between. Germline CDR1 is SGHRS and CDR2 is YFSETQ. This CDR3 region has 12 residues. The CDR3 protein is CASSSVFNEQFF. The CDR3 nucleotides read TGCGCCAGCAGCTCCGTATTCAATGAGCAGTTCTTC.

The J gene is TRBJ1-6, the V gene TRBV6-4, with 7 positions matching TRBD1. The CDR3 length is 17 residues. In germline, CDR1 is MRHNA, CDR2 SNTAGT. Trimming removed 7 bases from V and 6 bases from J; junction bases left unmatched: 15. The CDR3 nucleotides read TGTGCCAGCAATCGCTCGGGCGGGGACAGAGTTAATTCACCCCTCCACTTT. This translates into CASNRSGGDRVNSPLHF.

The V call is TRBV2, the J call TRBJ1-1; D perhaps matches TRBD1 (5 bases). V lost 3 bases, J lost 2 bases, and 16 bases lay in between. Germline V gives CDR1 SNHLY, CDR2 FYNNEI. The CDR3 runs 16 residues. CDR3 residues: CASSDFEGPKNTEAFF. The CDR3 DNA sequence: TGTGCCAGCAGTGATTTTGAGGGGCCCAAAAACACTGAAGCTTTCTTT.

V usage is TRBV7-9 and J usage is TRBJ1-2, with 7 bases aligning to TRBD1. CDR3 length equals 14 residues. V lost 5 bases and J lost 8; bases outside the gene matches: 11. Germline CDR1 is SEHNR and CDR2 is FQNEAQ (reference sequence). As DNA, the CDR3 is TGTGCCAGCAGCCTGACCTCGACAGGGACCGGCTACACCTTC. Protein sequence: CASSLTSTGTGYTF. The full variable domain, in which reference TRBV7-9 and TRBJ1-2 provide the parts outside the CDR3, is DTGVSQNPRHKITKRGQNVTFRCDPISEHNRLYWYRQTLGQGPEFLTYFQNEAQLEKSRLLSDRFSAERPKGSFSTLEIQRTEQGDSAMYLCASSLTSTGTGYTFGSGTRLTVV.

V usage is TRBV21-1 and J usage is TRBJ1-1. TRBV21-1 is a listed pseudogene. The CDR3 consists of 12 residues. The CDR3 nucleotides read TGTGCCAGCAGCAGGGGGGACGGACTATATTTCTTT. Encoded protein: CASSRGDGLYFF.

In this sample, this clone turned up a few times. The gene calls are TRBV19 and TRBJ1-6; TRBD1 matches at 8 bases. After removal of 7 bases from V and 7 bases from J, the junction contained 12 bases not matched to a gene. Germline-derived CDR1 and CDR2 are LNHDA and SQIVND (reference sequence). This CDR3 region has 16 residues. In DNA form, the CDR3 reads TGTGCCAGTAACGCAGGGGGCACTCGAAGCAATTCACCCCTCCACTTT. Its translation is CASNAGGTRSNSPLHF.

V and J are TRBV6-5 and TRBJ1-5, with TRBD1 as a possible D gene (6 bases). V lost 6 bases and J 5 bases, leaving 17 bases between the germline ends. Germline CDR1 MNHEY, CDR2 SVGAGI. The CDR3 is made up of 15 amino acids. The CDR3 is CASSLHGRTDQPQHF. The CDR3 DNA follows: TGTGCCAGCAGCCTCCACGGCAGGACAGATCAGCCCCAGCATTTT.

This clone showed up just a few times. CDR3 loop: CASRKGRGRNYTEAFF. CDR3 sequence (DNA): TGTGCCAGTAGAAAGGGCAGGGGGCGAAACTACACTGAAGCTTTCTTT. This chain links TRBV19 with TRBJ1-1; the match to TRBD1 covers 8 bases. The CDR3 totals 16 residues. The V and J ends lost 6 bases and 3 bases, in that order; junction bases with no gene match: 12. Germline values: CDR1 LNHDA, CDR2 SQIVND (reference sequence).

The chain carries TRBV5-1 and TRBJ1-6; the D is unclear. The CDR3 extends over 15 amino acids. CDR1 is SGHRS, CDR2 YFSETQ, per germline. The ends were cut back, 4 bases at V and 7 bases at J, with 15 bases in the middle. The CDR3 region has the DNA TGCGCCAGCAGCCTGGAGAGGGTCTCCAATTCACCCCTCCACTTT. Amino acid sequence: CASSLERVSNSPLHF.

The gene calls are TRBV19 and TRBJ1-6; D is possibly TRBD1 (5 bases). Germline-derived CDR1 and CDR2 are LNHDA and SQIVND (reference sequence). The V gene lost 4 bases and the J gene lost 2 bases, with 6 bases spanning the gap. The CDR3 runs to 14 residues. The CDR3 loop is CASSTGTYNSPLHF. CDR3 sequence (DNA): TGTGCCAGTAGTACAGGGACCTATAATTCACCCCTCCACTTT.

The chain uses TRBV19 and TRBJ1-5; possible D gene TRBD1, 6 bases. With 9 bases removed from V and 0 bases from J, the gap between germline ends came to 15 bases. The CDR3 consists of 15 residues. Per germline, CDR1 LNHDA and CDR2 SQIVND (reference sequence). CDR3 amino acids: CASNPGHLSNQPQHF. CDR3 DNA sequence: TGTGCCAGCAATCCGGGACACCTTAGCAATCAGCCCCAGCATTTT. Using reference TRBV19 and TRBJ1-5 for the parts outside the CDR3, the full variable domain is DGGITQSPKYLFRKEGQNVTLSCEQNLNHDAMYWYRQDPGQGLRLIYYSQIVNDFQKGDIAEGYSVSREKKESFPLTVTSAQKNPTAFYLCASNPGHLSNQPQHFGDGTRLSIL.

The rearrangement links TRBV2 to TRBJ2-4; D is uncertain. This CDR3 comprises 13 residues. Germline V CDR1 and CDR2: SNHLY, FYNNEI. V was clipped by 1 base and J by 8 bases, with 9 bases between them. The CDR3 DNA reads as TGTGCCAGCAGTGAAGGGGGTGGGTACATTCAGTACTTC. Its translation: CASSEGGGYIQYF.

This chain uses TRBV5-1 with TRBJ1-1; D is perhaps TRBD1 (5 bases). Trimming shortened V by 4 bases and J by 4 bases, and 11 bases separated the two germline ends. The CDR3 is 13 amino acids. Germline V gene sequence: CDR1 SGHRS, CDR2 YFSETQ. Here the CDR3 DNA reads TGCGCCAGCAGCGTCCAGGGTAGCACTGAAGCTTTCTTT. It is translated as CASSVQGSTEAFF.

This chain joins TRBV2 and TRBJ1-2; TRBD1 matches at 8 bases. There are 14 residues in the CDR3. In germline, CDR1 is SNHLY, CDR2 FYNNEI. The trim removed 5 bases at V and 4 bases at J, leaving 6 bases unmatched. The CDR3 DNA reads as TGTGCCAGCAGTCAAGACAGGGGTAGCTATGGCTACACCTTC. Amino acid sequence: CASSQDRGSYGYTF.

The CDR3 region is CASSDQGNQPQHF. CDR3 sequence (DNA): TGTGCCAGCAGTGATCAGGGGAATCAGCCCCAGCATTTT. The rearrangement joins TRBV6-1 to TRBJ1-5, with a possible D match to TRBD1 (6 bases). The CDR3 covers 13 residues. Germline V gene lookup returns CDR1 MNHNS and CDR2 SASEGT. Trimming stripped 3 bases from V and 4 bases from J, with 7 bases between.

The V gene is TRBV6-5, the J gene TRBJ1-3; no reliable D call. V dropped 0 bases and J dropped 8 bases, with 8 bases sitting between them. The CDR3 is made up of 13 amino acids. In germline, CDR1 is MNHEY, CDR2 SVGAGI. The CDR3 loop reads CASSYSPGYTIYF. The CDR3 nucleotides read TGTGCCAGCAGTTACTCGCCGGGCTACACCATATATTTT.

This CDR3 reads CASSGVPGTEAFF. CDR3 bases: TGTGCCAGCAGTGGAGTCCCCGGCACTGAAGCTTTCTTT. The rearrangement links TRBV6-5 to TRBJ1-1; D ambiguous. V was trimmed by 5 bases and J by 4 bases, leaving 11 bases between them. Per germline, CDR1 MNHEY and CDR2 SVGAGI. This CDR3 contains 13 residues.

The J gene is TRBJ2-5, the V gene TRBV7-9, with D possibly being TRBD2 (5 bases). This CDR3 comprises 14 residues. Germline CDR1 and CDR2: SEHNR and FQNEAQ (reference sequence). The ends were cut back, 1 base at V and 4 bases at J, with 10 bases in the middle. The CDR3 spells CASSLEVAGETQYF. The CDR3 DNA follows: TGTGCCAGCAGCTTAGAGGTTGCGGGAGAGACCCAGTACTTC. Supplemented by reference TRBV7-9 and TRBJ2-5, the full variable domain reads DTGVSQNPRHKITKRGQNVTFRCDPISEHNRLYWYRQTLGQGPEFLTYFQNEAQLEKSRLLSDRFSAERPKGSFSTLEIQRTEQGDSAMYLCASSLEVAGETQYFGPGTRLLVL.